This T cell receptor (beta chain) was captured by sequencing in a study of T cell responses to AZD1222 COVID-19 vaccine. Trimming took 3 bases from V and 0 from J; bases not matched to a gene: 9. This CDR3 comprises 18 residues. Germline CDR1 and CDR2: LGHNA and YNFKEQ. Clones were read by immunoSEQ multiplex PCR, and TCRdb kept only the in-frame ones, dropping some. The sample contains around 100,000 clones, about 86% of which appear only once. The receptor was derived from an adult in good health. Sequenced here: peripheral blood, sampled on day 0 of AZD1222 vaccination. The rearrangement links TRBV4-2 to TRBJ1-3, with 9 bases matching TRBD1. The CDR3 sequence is CASSHDRDRVSSGNTIYF. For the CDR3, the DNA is TGTGCCAGCAGCCATGATCGGGACAGGGTAAGCTCTGGAAACACCATATATTTT.